The rows below give T cell receptor beta chains drawn from one sample of a study of technical replicates of blood from several donors. The repertoire was sequenced with immunoSEQ multiplex PCR; TCRdb's copy has only in-frame clones and lacks some. The data contain about 70,000 clones, 85% to 95% of them singletons. Sequences were obtained from T cells isolated from PBMCs. All receptors come from a human donor in good health. The CDR3 runs from the conserved cysteine through the conserved F or W. Each record gives: clone size, J gene, V gene, D gene, CDR3 protein, CDR3 DNA. A D gene is named only where the DNA matches it firmly. The size of a clone is reported for some rows only, either as once, few or many, or as a class for expanded clones.

size: -; J: TRBJ1-2; V: TRBV15; D: TRBD1; CDR3: CATSGHLTGGFFYGYTF; DNA: TGTGCCACCAGCGGACACTTGACAGGGGGCTTTTTCTATGGCTACACCTTC
size: once; J: TRBJ2-3; V: TRBV10-3; D: TRBD2; CDR3: CAISPTSAGTDTQYF; DNA: TGTGCCATCAGTCCTACTAGCGCCGGCACAGATACGCAGTATTTT
size: -; J: TRBJ2-2; V: TRBV5-1; D: TRBD1; CDR3: CASSTRTGGLTGELFF; DNA: TGCGCCAGCAGCACCCGGACAGGGGGCCTGACCGGGGAGCTGTTTTTT
size: -; J: TRBJ2-7; V: TRBV11-3; D: -; CDR3: CASSLVDPYEQYF; DNA: TGTGCCAGCAGCTTAGTTGATCCCTACGAGCAGTACTTC
size: -; J: TRBJ1-4; V: TRBV19; D: TRBD1; CDR3: CASSATGTGGATNEKLFF; DNA: TGTGCCAGTAGCGCGACCGGGACAGGGGGTGCAACTAATGAAAAACTGTTTTTT
size: -; J: TRBJ2-3; V: TRBV6-1; D: TRBD1; CDR3: CASSFQGAGTQYF; DNA: TGTGCCAGCAGTTTCCAGGGGGCCGGTACGCAGTATTTT
size: -; J: TRBJ2-1; V: TRBV4-2; D: TRBD2; CDR3: CASSQGIGLGTSSYNEQFF; DNA: TGTGCCAGCAGCCAAGGCATAGGCCTCGGGACTAGCTCCTACAATGAGCAGTTCTTC
size: once; J: TRBJ2-1; V: TRBV27; D: TRBD2; CDR3: CASRTTSGVYNEQFF; DNA: TGTGCCAGCAGAACAACTAGCGGGGTTTACAATGAGCAGTTCTTC
size: -; J: TRBJ2-1; V: TRBV30; D: TRBD2; CDR3: CALNVLAGDLGEQFF; DNA: TGTGCCTTGAATGTACTAGCGGGAGATTTAGGTGAGCAGTTCTTC
size: -; J: TRBJ2-1; V: TRBV6-4; D: TRBD2; CDR3: CASSDTGGGNEQFF; DNA: TGTGCCAGCAGTGACACGGGAGGAGGGAATGAGCAGTTCTTC
size: once; J: TRBJ2-7; V: TRBV1; D: -; CDR3: CTSSLAGDTYEQYF; DNA: TGCACCAGCAGCCTAGCGGGAGACACCTACGAGCAGTACTTC
size: once; J: TRBJ1-4; V: TRBV6-1; D: -; CDR3: CASRLGLNEKLFF; DNA: TGTGCCAGCAGACTGGGGCTTAATGAAAAACTGTTTTTT
size: -; J: TRBJ2-2; V: TRBV10-2; D: -; CDR3: CASRPGTGELFF; DNA: TGCGCCAGCAGACCCGGGACCGGGGAGCTGTTTTTT
size: -; J: TRBJ2-5; V: TRBV19; D: TRBD1; CDR3: CATTGGGETQYF; DNA: TGTGCCACAACAGGGGGCGGGGAGACCCAGTACTTC
size: once; J: TRBJ1-4; V: TRBV5-8; D: -; CDR3: CASSRRDGEKLFF; DNA: TGTGCCAGCAGCCGGCGGGACGGTGAAAAACTGTTTTTT
size: once; J: TRBJ2-3; V: TRBV6-5; D: -; CDR3: CASSPGNTQYF; DNA: TGTGCCAGCAGCCCAGGGAATACGCAGTATTTT
size: -; J: TRBJ2-7; V: TRBV7-2; D: TRBD2; CDR3: CASRKAGTYEQYF; DNA: TGTGCCAGCAGGAAAGCGGGAACCTACGAGCAGTACTTC
size: -; J: TRBJ1-1; V: TRBV5-1; D: TRBD1; CDR3: CASSLDGTGLGNTEAFF; DNA: TGCGCCAGCAGCTTGGACGGGACAGGGTTAGGGAACACTGAAGCTTTCTTT
size: -; J: TRBJ1-1; V: TRBV15; D: -; CDR3: CATSRAWANTEAFF; DNA: TGTGCCACCAGCAGAGCCTGGGCAAACACTGAAGCTTTCTTT
size: -; J: TRBJ2-5; V: TRBV9; D: TRBD2; CDR3: CASSVGLAGGGETQYF; DNA: TGTGCCAGCAGCGTAGGACTAGCGGGAGGAGGGGAGACCCAGTACTTC
size: -; J: TRBJ1-2; V: TRBV29-1; D: -; CDR3: CSATGTNYGYTF; DNA: TGCAGCGCAACAGGGACTAACTATGGCTACACCTTC
size: -; J: TRBJ1-5; V: TRBV11-2; D: TRBD1; CDR3: CASSMGQINQPQHF; DNA: TGTGCCAGCAGCATGGGACAGATCAATCAGCCCCAGCATTTT
size: -; J: TRBJ2-2; V: TRBV13; D: -; CDR3: CASSFAGELFF; DNA: TGTGCCAGCAGCTTCGCCGGGGAGCTGTTTTTT
size: -; J: TRBJ2-1; V: TRBV7-3; D: -; CDR3: CASSERGNAEYNEQFF; DNA: TGTGCCAGCAGCGAAAGGGGGAATGCGGAGTACAATGAGCAGTTCTTC